A single sample is the source of the 28 T cell receptor beta chains below, sequenced in a study of T cell repertoires in cytomegalovirus infection. TCRdb re-called the reads with MiXCR, one entry per CDR3 protein. The table lists about 180,000 distinct CDR3 sequences, less than 25% of them singletons. These TCRs are of unknown antigen specificity. Sequencing was performed on CD8+ T cells from cultured PBMCs, taken from culture after CMV antigen stimulation. These receptors were collected from a human donor in good health (CMV status not recorded). Some clones in this sample may be carry-over from other donors' samples.

This chain connects TRBV7-2 to TRBJ2-5; D is possibly TRBD2 (7 bases). With 5 bases removed from V and 5 bases from J, the gap between germline ends came to 18 bases. Germline V gene sequence: CDR1 SGHTA, CDR2 FQGNSA. CDR3 length: 15 residues. CDR3 coding DNA: TGTGCCAGCAGCGTAGGGGGGGGGCTAGGGGAGACCCAGTACTTC. Translating it yields CASSVGGGLGETQYF.

V usage is TRBV7-2 and J usage is TRBJ1-1; D is uncertain. V was cut by 4 bases and J by 0 bases, with 6 bases left in between. CDR1 is SGHTA, CDR2 FQGNSA, per germline. The CDR3 contains 13 residues. In DNA form, the CDR3 reads TGTGCCAGCAGCTCCAGAATGAACACTGAAGCTTTCTTT. Translating gives CASSSRMNTEAFF. The variable domain in full, with the rest retrieved from reference TRBV7-2 and TRBJ1-1, is GAGVSQSPSNKVTEKGKDVELRCDPISGHTALYWYRQSLGQGLEFLIYFQGNSAPDKSGLPSDRFSAERTGGSVSTLTIQRTQQEDSAVYLCASSSRMNTEAFFGQGTRLTVV.

The rearrangement links TRBV6-5 to TRBJ2-2; either TRBD1 or TRBD2 may supply D (5 bases each). CDR1 and CDR2 (germline): MNHEY, SVGAGI. V was trimmed by 2 bases and J by 3 bases, leaving 7 bases between them. The CDR3 totals 14 residues. CDR3 sequence: CASSYGGHTGELFF. Written as DNA, the CDR3 is TGTGCCAGCAGTTACGGGGGTCACACCGGGGAGCTGTTTTTT.

The chain carries TRBV15 and TRBJ2-7, with a tentative D call TRBD2 (5 bases). CDR1 LNHNV and CDR2 YYDKDF come from the germline V gene (reference sequence). CDR3 length: 14 amino acids. V lost 1 base, J lost 2 bases, and 9 bases lay in between. The CDR3 sequence is CATSRGSATYEQYF. CDR3 sequence (DNA): TGTGCCACCAGCAGAGGTAGCGCGACCTACGAGCAGTACTTC.

The rearrangement uses TRBV2 and TRBJ1-3; D perhaps matches TRBD1 (5 bases). Germline CDR1 reads SNHLY; CDR2 reads FYNNEI. The CDR3 loop spans 13 amino acids. With 8 bases removed from V and 0 bases from J, the gap between germline ends came to 8 bases. CDR3 DNA: TGTGCCAGCTACGACAGCTCTGGAAACACCATATATTTT. Its translation: CASYDSSGNTIYF.

CDR3 amino acids: CASSSTGTGGTEAFF. In DNA, the CDR3 is TGTGCCAGCAGTTCCACCGGGACAGGGGGCACTGAAGCTTTCTTT. The rearrangement links TRBV6-2 or TRBV6-3 to TRBJ1-1, with 11 bases that match TRBD1. V was clipped by 4 bases and J by 4 bases; unmatched bases: 5. Germline V gene data show CDR1 as MNHEY and CDR2 as SVGEGT. The CDR3 has 15 amino acids.

V and J are TRBV27 and TRBJ1-1; no clear D gene. This CDR3 is built from 16 residues. Trimming pared 5 bases from V and 2 bases from J, leaving 18 bases between. CDR1 and CDR2 (germline): MNHEY, SMNVEV (reference sequence). The CDR3 DNA is TGTGCCAGCAGTCCTTCGAACCCGGGAATAAACACTGAAGCTTTCTTT. Translation gives CASSPSNPGINTEAFF.

J is TRBJ2-2 and V is TRBV7-2, with 9 positions matching TRBD2. V dropped 8 bases and J dropped 0; count of bases not matched to a gene: 13. The CDR3 is 18 amino acids. The germline gives CDR1 SGHTA, CDR2 FQGNSA. The CDR3 sequence is CASSRRGAGGPNTGELFF. DNA for the CDR3: TGTGCCAGCTCCCGACGAGGGGCGGGGGGGCCGAACACCGGGGAGCTGTTTTTT.

The J gene is TRBJ2-7, the V gene TRBV7-6; 15 nucleotides match TRBD2. The CDR3 covers 17 residues. CDR1 is SGHVS and CDR2 is FNYEAQ in the germline V gene. J lost 2 bases, V lost 5 bases, and 7 bases had no gene match. In nucleotides, the CDR3 is TGTGCCAGCAGCCCTGCGGGACTAGCGGGGGGAGCCTACGAGCAGTACTTC. Translation: CASSPAGLAGGAYEQYF.

The chain joins TRBV28 to TRBJ1-1, with D possibly being TRBD1 (6 bases). Looked up from germline, CDR1 is MDHEN and CDR2 is SYDVKM. The CDR3 is made up of 13 amino acids. V gave up 8 bases and J gave up 3 bases, with 13 bases separating them. CDR3 loop: CASHLGGYTEAFF. CDR3 DNA sequence: TGTGCCAGCCATTTAGGGGGATACACTGAAGCTTTCTTT.

This clonotype was picked up a small number of times. The chain combines TRBV30 with TRBJ1-5; D call uncertain. Germline lookup yields CDR1 GTSNPN and CDR2 SVGIG (reference sequence). V dropped 1 base and J dropped 2 bases, with 6 bases sitting between them. The CDR3 sequence is 13 residues long. CDR3 amino acids: CAWSGEGNQPQHF. The CDR3 nucleotides read TGTGCCTGGAGTGGGGAAGGCAATCAGCCCCAGCATTTT.

The chain uses TRBV4-1 and TRBJ2-7; 9 bases line up with TRBD1. CDR3 length: 17 residues. V dropped 1 base and J dropped 2; count of bases not matched to a gene: 9. CDR1 MGHRA and CDR2 YSYEKL come from the germline V gene. The CDR3 nucleotides are TGCGCCAGCAGCCAAGGACCCCGGGACAGGGCCCCCTACGAGCAGTACTTC. Translating gives CASSQGPRDRAPYEQYF.

This chain links TRBV5-4 with TRBJ1-2; D gene unclear. Trimming took 0 bases from V and 4 from J, leaving 10 bases between them. Germline V gene sequence: CDR1 SGHNT, CDR2 YYREEE (reference sequence). The CDR3 contains 14 residues. Here the CDR3 reads CASSLARDTYGYTF. As DNA, the CDR3 is TGTGCCAGCAGCTTGGCCCGGGATACCTATGGCTACACCTTC.

The chain has TRBV7-2 and TRBJ1-1, with D tentatively TRBD1 (6 bases). Trimming took off 7 bases at V and 7 bases at J, with 19 bases between the two ends. Germline assignment: CDR1 SGHTA and CDR2 FQGNSA. The CDR3 contains 14 residues. The CDR3, as DNA: TGTGCCAGCACCATAAGGTTACAGGGCGATGAAGCTTTCTTT. Its translation: CASTIRLQGDEAFF. The variable domain in full, completed from reference TRBV7-2 and TRBJ1-1, reads GAGVSQSPSNKVTEKGKDVELRCDPISGHTALYWYRQSLGQGLEFLIYFQGNSAPDKSGLPSDRFSAERTGGSVSTLTIQRTQQEDSAVYLCASTIRLQGDEAFFGQGTRLTVV.

This clonotype showed up just a few times. V is TRBV6-6 and J is TRBJ2-3; D gene uncertain. Trimming removed 4 bases at V and 1 base at J, with 12 bases between. This CDR3 has 15 residues. The V gene's germline CDR1 is MNHNY and CDR2 SVGAGI (reference sequence). CDR3 protein: CASSFSRGGTDTQYF. The CDR3 coding sequence is TGTGCCAGCAGTTTTTCCCGAGGCGGCACAGATACGCAGTATTTT.

Regarding this clonotype: The junction departs from germline at one end; a sequencing error may be responsible. V usage is TRBV6-5 and J usage is TRBJ2-5, with 12 nucleotides matching TRBD1. Germline V lookup: CDR1 MNHEY, CDR2 SVGAGI. This CDR3 has 18 amino acids. The CDR3 protein is CVSRDRDRGRGVSETQYF. The CDR3 nucleotides read TGTGTCAGCAGGGACCGGGACAGGGGGCGCGGAGTTTCAGAGACCCAGTACTTC.

This clonotype has only a few counts. The chain recombines TRBV20-1 with TRBJ1-1; 7 bases line up with TRBD1. The CDR3 consists of 13 residues. V dropped 5 bases and J dropped 8; count of bases not matched to a gene: 11. CDR1 is DFQATT, CDR2 SNEGSKA, per germline (reference sequence). The CDR3 loop reads CSAPNRGGAEAFF. The DNA for the CDR3 is TGCAGTGCTCCTAACAGGGGAGGGGCCGAAGCTTTCTTT.

The chain has TRBV7-2 and TRBJ1-2, with no clear D. Deletions cut 5 bases from V and 3 bases from J, with 16 bases between. Germline V gives CDR1 SGHTA, CDR2 FQGNSA. This CDR3 has 15 residues. The CDR3 region is CASSPTEHNHYGYTF. In nucleotides, the CDR3 is TGTGCCAGCAGCCCGACGGAGCACAACCACTATGGCTACACCTTC.

The chain recombines TRBV7-9 with TRBJ2-5, with TRBD2 matching 8 bases. Germline trimming cut 5 bases from V and 5 bases from J; bases unmatched to any gene: 4. From germline, CDR1 is SEHNR and CDR2 FQNEAQ (reference sequence). This CDR3 is 13 amino acids long. The CDR3 DNA is TGTGCCAGCAGCCCGGGGGGGCGCGAGACCCAGTACTTC. It codes for CASSPGGRETQYF.

In this sample, this clonotype turned up a few times. This chain links TRBV27 with TRBJ2-7; tentatively, D is TRBD1 (5 bases). This CDR3 region has 14 residues. V was cut by 7 bases and J by 2 bases, with 15 bases left in between. Germline lookup yields CDR1 MNHEY and CDR2 SMNVEV (reference sequence). DNA of the CDR3: TGTGCCAGCACCAAAAGGCCAGGGACCTACGAGCAGTACTTC. This gives the protein CASTKRPGTYEQYF.

The chain combines TRBV7-9 with TRBJ2-7; TRBD2 matches at 8 bases. This CDR3 has 15 residues. With 5 bases clipped from V and 4 bases from J, the junction kept 10 bases outside the gene matches. CDR1 and CDR2 (germline): SEHNR, FQNEAQ (reference sequence). The CDR3 here is CASSPTAGEGYEQYF. CDR3 sequence (DNA): TGTGCCAGCAGCCCCACAGCGGGGGAAGGTTACGAGCAGTACTTC. The full variable domain, in which reference TRBV7-9 and TRBJ2-7 provide the parts outside the CDR3, is DTGVSQNPRHKITKRGQNVTFRCDPISEHNRLYWYRQTLGQGPEFLTYFQNEAQLEKSRLLSDRFSAERPKGSFSTLEIQRTEQGDSAMYLCASSPTAGEGYEQYFGPGTRLTVT.

This clonotype has at least ten counts. Its ends do not fully match the called genes, so a read error is possible. The chain carries TRBV27 and TRBJ1-1; no definite D call. The CDR3 totals 13 residues. The V gene's germline CDR1 is MNHEY and CDR2 SMNVEV (reference sequence). The CDR3 bases are TGTGCCAGCAGTGTATCATACCGCACTGAAGCTTTCTTT. Its translation is CASSVSYRTEAFF.

This chain connects TRBV11-2 to TRBJ1-1; the D is unclear. This CDR3 region has 14 residues. The germline V and J ends were trimmed by 3 bases and 7 bases, with 15 bases remaining between them. CDR1 and CDR2 from the germline V gene are SGHAT and FQNNGV. This CDR3 reads CASSLMTHWGEAFF. The CDR3 DNA follows: TGTGCCAGCAGCTTGATGACGCATTGGGGTGAAGCTTTCTTT.

The chain links TRBV6-2 or TRBV6-3 to TRBJ1-4; D unresolved. Trimming removed 6 bases at V and 4 bases at J, with 12 bases between. Germline-derived CDR1 and CDR2 are MNHEY and SVGEGT. The CDR3 has 14 residues. The CDR3 here is CASSHGFGNEKLFF. In DNA, the CDR3 is TGTGCCAGCAGCCACGGGTTTGGTAATGAAAAACTGTTTTTT.

This clonotype was seen many times. The V call is TRBV7-2, the J call TRBJ1-5; D unresolved. The CDR3 runs to 16 residues. CDR1 and CDR2 from the germline V gene are SGHTA and FQGNSA. Trimming took 0 bases from V and 5 from J, leaving 14 bases between them. The CDR3 DNA sequence: TGTGCCAGCAGCTTAGCTGGTGGCAGTGGGTATCAGCCCCAGCATTTT. Translating it yields CASSLAGGSGYQPQHF.

This chain connects TRBV6-4 to TRBJ2-5; D tentatively fits TRBD1 or TRBD2 (5 bases each). This CDR3 has 14 residues. CDR1 and CDR2 from the germline V gene are MRHNA and SNTAGT. The CDR3 DNA is TGTGCTTACGGTCGACAGCGGTCGAAAGAGACCCAGTACTTC. Its translation is CAYGRQRSKETQYF.

This clonotype was detected only a few times. This chain connects TRBV7-2 to TRBJ1-1; maybe TRBD1 (6 bases). V lost 4 bases and J lost 6, with 15 bases in between. The CDR3 runs 14 residues. CDR1 is SGHTA, CDR2 FQGNSA, per germline. CDR3 amino acids: CASSSDGGHPEAFF. The CDR3 DNA follows: TGTGCCAGCAGCTCAGATGGGGGGCACCCTGAAGCTTTCTTT.

This clonotype came up a few times. This chain links TRBV7-2 with TRBJ2-7; 11 nucleotides line up with TRBD2. The CDR3 is made up of 13 amino acids. V lost 5 bases and J lost 7; bases outside the gene matches: 4. Germline V CDR1 and CDR2: SGHTA, FQGNSA. The CDR3 nucleotides read TGTGCCAGCAGCGAACTAGCGGGGGAAGAGCAGTACTTC. This sequence encodes CASSELAGEEQYF. The whole variable domain, remainder taken from reference TRBV7-2 and TRBJ2-7, is GAGVSQSPSNKVTEKGKDVELRCDPISGHTALYWYRQSLGQGLEFLIYFQGNSAPDKSGLPSDRFSAERTGGSVSTLTIQRTQQEDSAVYLCASSELAGEEQYFGPGTRLTVT.